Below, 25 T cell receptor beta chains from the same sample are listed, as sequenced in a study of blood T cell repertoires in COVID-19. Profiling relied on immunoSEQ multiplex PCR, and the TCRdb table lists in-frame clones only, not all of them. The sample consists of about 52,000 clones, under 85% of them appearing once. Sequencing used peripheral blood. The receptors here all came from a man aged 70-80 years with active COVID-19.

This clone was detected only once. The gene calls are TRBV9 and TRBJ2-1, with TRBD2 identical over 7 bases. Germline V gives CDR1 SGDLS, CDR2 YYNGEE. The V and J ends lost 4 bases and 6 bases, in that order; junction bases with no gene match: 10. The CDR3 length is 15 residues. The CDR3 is CASSKGGAGLNEQFF. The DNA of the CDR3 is TGTGCCAGCAGCAAAGGAGGAGCGGGGCTCAATGAGCAGTTCTTC.

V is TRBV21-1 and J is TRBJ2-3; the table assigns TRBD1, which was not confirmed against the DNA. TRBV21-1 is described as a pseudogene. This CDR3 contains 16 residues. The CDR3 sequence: CASSIGSGPGADTQYF. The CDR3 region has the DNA TGTGCCAGCAGCATAGGTTCTGGGCCTGGGGCGGATACGCAGTATTTT.

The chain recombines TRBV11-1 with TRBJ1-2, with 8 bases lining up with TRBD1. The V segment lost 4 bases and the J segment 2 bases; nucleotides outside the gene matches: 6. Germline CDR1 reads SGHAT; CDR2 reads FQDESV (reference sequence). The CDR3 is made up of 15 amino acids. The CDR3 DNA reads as TGTGCCAGCAGCTCTAGACAGGGGTGGAACTATGGCTACACCTTC. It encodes CASSSRQGWNYGYTF.

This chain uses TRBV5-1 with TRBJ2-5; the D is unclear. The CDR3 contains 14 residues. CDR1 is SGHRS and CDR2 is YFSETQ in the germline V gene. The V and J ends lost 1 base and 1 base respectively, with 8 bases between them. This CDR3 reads CASSLTPSQETQYF. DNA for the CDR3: TGCGCCAGCAGCTTGACGCCGAGCCAAGAGACCCAGTACTTC. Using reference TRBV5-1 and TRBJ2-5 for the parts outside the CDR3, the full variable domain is KAGVTQTPRYLIKTRGQQVTLSCSPISGHRSVSWYQQTPGQGLQFLFEYFSETQRNKGNFPGRFSGRQFSNSRSEMNVSTLELGDSALYLCASSLTPSQETQYFGPGTRLLVL.

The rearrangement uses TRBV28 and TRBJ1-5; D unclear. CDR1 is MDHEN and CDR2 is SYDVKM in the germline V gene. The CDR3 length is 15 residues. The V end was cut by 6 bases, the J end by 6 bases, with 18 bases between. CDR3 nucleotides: TGTGCCAGCAGCCCGAGTTCTTCCCCTGGTCAGCCCCAGCATTTT. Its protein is CASSPSSSPGQPQHF.

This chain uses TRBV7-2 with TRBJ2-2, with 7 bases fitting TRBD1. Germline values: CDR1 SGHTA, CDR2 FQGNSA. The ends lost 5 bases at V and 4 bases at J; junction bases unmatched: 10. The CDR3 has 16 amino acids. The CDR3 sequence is CASSIGTVGFTGELFF. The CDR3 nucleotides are TGTGCCAGCAGCATAGGGACAGTTGGATTCACCGGGGAGCTGTTTTTT. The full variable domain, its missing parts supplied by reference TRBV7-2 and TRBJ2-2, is GAGVSQSPSNKVTEKGKDVELRCDPISGHTALYWYRQSLGQGLEFLIYFQGNSAPDKSGLPSDRFSAERTGGSVSTLTIQRTQQEDSAVYLCASSIGTVGFTGELFFGEGSRLTVL.

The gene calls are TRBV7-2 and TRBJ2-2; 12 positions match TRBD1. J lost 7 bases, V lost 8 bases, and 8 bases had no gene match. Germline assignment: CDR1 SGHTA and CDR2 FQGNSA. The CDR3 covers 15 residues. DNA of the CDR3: TGTGCCAGCCGAGTGGGGACAGGGGGCTTCGGGGAGCTGTTTTTT. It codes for CASRVGTGGFGELFF.

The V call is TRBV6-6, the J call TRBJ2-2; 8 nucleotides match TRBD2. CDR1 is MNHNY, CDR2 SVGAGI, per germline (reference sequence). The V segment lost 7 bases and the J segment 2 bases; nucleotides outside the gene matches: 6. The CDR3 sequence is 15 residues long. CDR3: CASTFGGGNTGELFF. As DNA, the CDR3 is TGTGCCAGCACCTTCGGGGGGGGAAACACCGGGGAGCTGTTTTTT.

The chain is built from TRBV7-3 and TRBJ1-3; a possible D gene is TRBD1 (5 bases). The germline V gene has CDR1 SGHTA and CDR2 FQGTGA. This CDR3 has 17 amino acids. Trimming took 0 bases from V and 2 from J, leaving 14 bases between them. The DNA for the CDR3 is TGTGCCAGCAGCTTAACGTCAATGGTGGGGCCTGGAAACACCATATATTTT. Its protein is CASSLTSMVGPGNTIYF. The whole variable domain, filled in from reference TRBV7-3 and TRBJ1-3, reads GAGVSQTPSNKVTEKGKYVELRCDPISGHTALYWYRQSLGQGPEFLIYFQGTGAADDSGLPNDRFFAVRPEGSVSTLKIQRTERGDSAVYLCASSLTSMVGPGNTIYFGEGSWLTVV.

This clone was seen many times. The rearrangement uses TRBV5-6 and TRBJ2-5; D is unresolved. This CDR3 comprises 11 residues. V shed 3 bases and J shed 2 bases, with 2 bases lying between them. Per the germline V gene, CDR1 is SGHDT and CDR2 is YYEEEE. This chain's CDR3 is CASSSQETQYF. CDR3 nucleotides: TGTGCCAGCAGCTCACAAGAGACCCAGTACTTC.

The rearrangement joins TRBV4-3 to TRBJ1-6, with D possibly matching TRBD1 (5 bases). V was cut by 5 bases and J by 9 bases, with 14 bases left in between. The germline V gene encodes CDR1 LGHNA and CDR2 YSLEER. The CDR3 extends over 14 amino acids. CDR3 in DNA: TGCGCCAGCAGCGGAGGGGCCGCATTTTCACCCCTCCACTTT. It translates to CASSGGAAFSPLHF.

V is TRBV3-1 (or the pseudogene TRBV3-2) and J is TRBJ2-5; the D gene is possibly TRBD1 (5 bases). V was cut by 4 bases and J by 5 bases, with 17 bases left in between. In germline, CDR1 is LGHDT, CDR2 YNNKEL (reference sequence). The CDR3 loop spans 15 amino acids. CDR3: CASSLGQAGRETQYF. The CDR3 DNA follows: TGTGCCAGCAGCCTGGGCCAAGCAGGGCGGGAGACCCAGTACTTC.

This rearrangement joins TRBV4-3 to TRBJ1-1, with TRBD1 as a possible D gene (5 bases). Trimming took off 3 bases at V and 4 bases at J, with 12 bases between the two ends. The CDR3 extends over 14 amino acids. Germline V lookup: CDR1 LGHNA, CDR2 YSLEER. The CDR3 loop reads CASSQESGFTEAFF. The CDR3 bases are TGCGCCAGCAGCCAGGAGTCAGGGTTCACTGAAGCTTTCTTT.

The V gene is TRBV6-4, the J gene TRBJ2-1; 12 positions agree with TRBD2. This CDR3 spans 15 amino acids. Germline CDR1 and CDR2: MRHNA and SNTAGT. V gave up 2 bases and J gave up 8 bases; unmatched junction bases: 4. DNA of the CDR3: TGTGCCAGCAGTGACACTAGCGGGGGGAAAGATGAGCAGTTCTTC. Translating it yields CASSDTSGGKDEQFF.

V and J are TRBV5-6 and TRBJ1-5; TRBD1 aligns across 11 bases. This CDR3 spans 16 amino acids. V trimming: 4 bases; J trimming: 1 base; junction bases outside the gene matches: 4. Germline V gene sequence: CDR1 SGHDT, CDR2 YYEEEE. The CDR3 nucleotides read TGTGCCAGCAGCACCGGGACAGGGGGAAGCAATCAGCCCCAGCATTTT. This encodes CASSTGTGGSNQPQHF.

The CDR3 DNA reads as TGTGCCAGCAGTCCGTTGGGACAGGCTGCTGGAGATACGCAGTATTTT. Translating gives CASSPLGQAAGDTQYF. The chain employs TRBV28 and TRBJ2-3, with 8 bases aligning to TRBD1. The ends lost 5 bases at V and 5 bases at J; junction bases unmatched: 12. CDR3 length equals 16 residues. Germline V gives CDR1 MDHEN, CDR2 SYDVKM. Variable domain in full (rest from reference TRBV28 and TRBJ2-3): DVKVTQSSRYLVKRTGEKVFLECVQDMDHENMFWYRQDPGLGLRLIYFSYDVKMKEKGDIPEGYSVSREKKERFSLILESASTNQTSMYLCASSPLGQAAGDTQYFGPGTRLTVL.

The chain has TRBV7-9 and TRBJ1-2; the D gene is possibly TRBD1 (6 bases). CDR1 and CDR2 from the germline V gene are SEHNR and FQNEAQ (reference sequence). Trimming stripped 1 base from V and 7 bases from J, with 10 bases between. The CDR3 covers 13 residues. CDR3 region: CASSLVGGSGYTF. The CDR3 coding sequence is TGTGCCAGCAGCTTAGTTGGGGGCTCTGGCTACACCTTC.

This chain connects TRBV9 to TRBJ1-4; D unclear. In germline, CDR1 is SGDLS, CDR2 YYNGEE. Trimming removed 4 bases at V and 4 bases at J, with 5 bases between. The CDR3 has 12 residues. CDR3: CASSPDNEKLFF. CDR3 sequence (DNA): TGTGCCAGCAGCCCAGATAATGAAAAACTGTTTTTT.

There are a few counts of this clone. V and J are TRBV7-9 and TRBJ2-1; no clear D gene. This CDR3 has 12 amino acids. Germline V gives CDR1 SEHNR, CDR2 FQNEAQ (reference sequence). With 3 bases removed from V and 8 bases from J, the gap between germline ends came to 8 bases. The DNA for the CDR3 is TGTGCCAGCAGCTTGGGCGACGATGAGCAGTTCTTC. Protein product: CASSLGDDEQFF.

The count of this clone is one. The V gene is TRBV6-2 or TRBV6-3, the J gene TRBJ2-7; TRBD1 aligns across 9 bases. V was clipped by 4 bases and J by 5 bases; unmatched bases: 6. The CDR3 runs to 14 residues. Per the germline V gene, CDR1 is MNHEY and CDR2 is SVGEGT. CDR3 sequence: CASSSGQGWHEQYF. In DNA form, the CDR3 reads TGTGCCAGCAGTTCTGGACAGGGGTGGCACGAGCAGTACTTC.

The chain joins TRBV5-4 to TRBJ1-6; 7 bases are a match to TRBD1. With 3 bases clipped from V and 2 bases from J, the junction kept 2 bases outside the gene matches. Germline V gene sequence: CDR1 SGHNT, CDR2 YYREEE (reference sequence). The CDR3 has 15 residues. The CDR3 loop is CASSWDSTYNSPLHF. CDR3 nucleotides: TGTGCCAGCAGCTGGGACAGCACCTATAATTCACCCCTCCACTTT.

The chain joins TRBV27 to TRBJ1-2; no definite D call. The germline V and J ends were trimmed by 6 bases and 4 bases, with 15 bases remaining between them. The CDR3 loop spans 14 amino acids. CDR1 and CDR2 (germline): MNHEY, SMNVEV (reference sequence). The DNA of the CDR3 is TGTGCCAGCAGCCGAGTTGAGGGTCCCTATGGCTACACCTTC. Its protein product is CASSRVEGPYGYTF.

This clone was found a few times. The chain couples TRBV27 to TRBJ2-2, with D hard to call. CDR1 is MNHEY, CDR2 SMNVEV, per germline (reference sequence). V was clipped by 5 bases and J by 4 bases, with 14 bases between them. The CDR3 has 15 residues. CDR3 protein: CASSTYVSGTGELFF. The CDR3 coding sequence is TGTGCCAGCAGTACTTATGTTTCGGGCACCGGGGAGCTGTTTTTT.

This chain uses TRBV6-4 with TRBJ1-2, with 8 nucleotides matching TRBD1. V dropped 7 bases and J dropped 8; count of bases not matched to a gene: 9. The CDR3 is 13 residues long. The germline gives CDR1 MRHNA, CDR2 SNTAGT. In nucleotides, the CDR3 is TGTGCCAGCAATATCAGGGGGCAGGGGGGCTACACCTTC. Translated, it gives CASNIRGQGGYTF.

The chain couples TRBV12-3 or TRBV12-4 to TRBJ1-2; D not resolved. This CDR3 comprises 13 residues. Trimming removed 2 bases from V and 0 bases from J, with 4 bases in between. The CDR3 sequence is CASSLITNYGYTF. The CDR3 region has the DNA TGTGCCAGCAGTTTAATAACTAACTATGGCTACACCTTC.